Sequencing of this T cell receptor (beta chain) was carried out in a study of T cells in tuberculosis. This CDR3 spans 15 amino acids. Germline V CDR1 and CDR2: MNHEY, SVGAGI. Trimming took off 6 bases at V and 0 bases at J, with 12 bases between the two ends. Sorting used thawed, overnight-rested PBMC stained with anti-CD3, a viability dye and GMM-loaded CD1B tetramer. The CD1B tetramers carried C32 glucose monomycolate purified from Rhodococcus equi. The sample holds a few counts of this clone. TCRdb's copy holds only in-frame clones and misses some; the assay was immunoSEQ multiplex PCR. The sample shows 55,000 to 65,000 clones, roughly 79% of them seen only once.

The chain employs TRBV6-5 and TRBJ1-3; possibly TRBD1 for D (6 bases). The sample comprised CD1b-GMM tetramer-negative cells sorted from PBMCs. The receptor was isolated from an adult woman with latent tuberculosis. CDR3 bases: TGTGCCAGCAGCCGACAGGTCAACTCTGGAAACACCATATATTTT. This sequence encodes CASSRQVNSGNTIYF.